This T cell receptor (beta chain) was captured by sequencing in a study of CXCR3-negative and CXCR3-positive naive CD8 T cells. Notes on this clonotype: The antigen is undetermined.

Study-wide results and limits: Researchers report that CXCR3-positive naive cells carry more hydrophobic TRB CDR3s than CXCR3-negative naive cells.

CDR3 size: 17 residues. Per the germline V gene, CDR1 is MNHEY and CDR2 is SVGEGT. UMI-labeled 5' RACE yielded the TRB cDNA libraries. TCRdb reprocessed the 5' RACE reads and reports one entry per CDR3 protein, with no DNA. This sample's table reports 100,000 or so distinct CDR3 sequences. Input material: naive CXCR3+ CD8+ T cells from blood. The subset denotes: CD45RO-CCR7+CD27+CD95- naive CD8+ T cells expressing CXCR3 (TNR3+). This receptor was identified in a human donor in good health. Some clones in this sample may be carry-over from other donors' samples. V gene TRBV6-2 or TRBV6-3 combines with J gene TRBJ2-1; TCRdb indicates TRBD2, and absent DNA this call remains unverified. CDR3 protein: CASSDGLAGVILDEQFF.